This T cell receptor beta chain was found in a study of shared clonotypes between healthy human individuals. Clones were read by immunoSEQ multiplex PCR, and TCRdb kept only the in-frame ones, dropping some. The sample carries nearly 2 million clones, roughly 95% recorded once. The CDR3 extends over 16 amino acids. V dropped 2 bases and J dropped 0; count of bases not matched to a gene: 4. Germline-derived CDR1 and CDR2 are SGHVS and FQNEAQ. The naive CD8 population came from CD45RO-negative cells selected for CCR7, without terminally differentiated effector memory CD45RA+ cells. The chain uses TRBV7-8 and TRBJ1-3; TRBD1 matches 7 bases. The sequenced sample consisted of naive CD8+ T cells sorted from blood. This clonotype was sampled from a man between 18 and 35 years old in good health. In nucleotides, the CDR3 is TGTGCCAGCAGCTTATCCACAGGGGTCTCTGGAAACACCATATATTTT. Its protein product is CASSLSTGVSGNTIYF. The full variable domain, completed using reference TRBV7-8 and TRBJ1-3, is GAGVSQSPRYKVAKRGQDVALRCDPISGHVSLFWYQQALGQGPEFLTYFQNEAQLDKSGLPSDRFFAERPEGSVSTLKIQRTQQEDSAVYLCASSLSTGVSGNTIYFGEGSWLTVV.